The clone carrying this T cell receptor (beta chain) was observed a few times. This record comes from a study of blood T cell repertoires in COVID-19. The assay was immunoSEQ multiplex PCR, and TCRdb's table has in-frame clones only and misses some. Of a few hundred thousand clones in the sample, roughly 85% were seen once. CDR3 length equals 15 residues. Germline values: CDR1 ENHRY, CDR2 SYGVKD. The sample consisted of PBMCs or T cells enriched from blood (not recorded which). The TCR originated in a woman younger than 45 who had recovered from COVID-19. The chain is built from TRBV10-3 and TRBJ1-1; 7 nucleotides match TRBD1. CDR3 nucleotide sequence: TGTTCCTCCAAAGAGGCGGGACAGTTAACCACTGAAGCTTTCTTT. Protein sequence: CSSKEAGQLTTEAFF.